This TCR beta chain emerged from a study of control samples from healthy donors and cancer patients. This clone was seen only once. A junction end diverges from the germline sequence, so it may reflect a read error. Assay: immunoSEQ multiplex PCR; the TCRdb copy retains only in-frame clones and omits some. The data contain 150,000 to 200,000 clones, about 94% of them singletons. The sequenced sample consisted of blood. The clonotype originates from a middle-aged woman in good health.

CDR3 bases: TGTGCCGGCAGTTCCGGGACCCGCGAAGCTTTCTTT. Translated: CAGSSGTREAFF. The chain employs TRBV12-3 or TRBV12-4 and TRBJ1-1; possibly TRBD1 for D (5 bases). The CDR3 runs 12 residues.